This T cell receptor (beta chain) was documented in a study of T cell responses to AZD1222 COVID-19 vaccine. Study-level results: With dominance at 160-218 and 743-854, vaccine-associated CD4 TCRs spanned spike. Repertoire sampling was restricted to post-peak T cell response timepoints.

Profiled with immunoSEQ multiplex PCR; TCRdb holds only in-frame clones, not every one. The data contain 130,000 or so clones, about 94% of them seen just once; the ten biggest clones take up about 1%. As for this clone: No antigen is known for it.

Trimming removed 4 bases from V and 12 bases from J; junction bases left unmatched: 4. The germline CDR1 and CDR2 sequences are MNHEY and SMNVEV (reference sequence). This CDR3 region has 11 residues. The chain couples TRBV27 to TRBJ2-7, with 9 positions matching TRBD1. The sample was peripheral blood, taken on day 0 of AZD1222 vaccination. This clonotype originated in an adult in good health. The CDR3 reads CASSSGQGLYF. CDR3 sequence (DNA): TGTGCCAGCAGTTCGGGACAGGGATTGTACTTC.